The 10 T cell receptor beta chains listed next were all sequenced from one sample in a study of shared clonotypes between healthy human individuals. It was CD45RO-negative cells, positively selected for CCR7, that made up naive CD8 cells, with terminally differentiated effector memory CD45RA+ cells excluded. Produced via immunoSEQ multiplex PCR; TCRdb's table is partial and in-frame only. Of about 700,000 clones in the sample, roughly nine tenths were seen once. Sequencing was performed on naive CD8+ T cells sorted from blood. Receptor source: a man aged 25-45 years in good health.

Details on this clone: Distinct nucleotide sequences in the sample also encode this CDR3. The rearrangement joins TRBV27 to TRBJ2-7, with D uncertain. CDR1 and CDR2 (germline): MNHEY, SMNVEV (reference sequence). V was trimmed by 4 bases and J by 1 base, leaving 8 bases between them. This CDR3 comprises 13 residues. The CDR3 DNA sequence: TGTGCCAGCAGTTCCTCCGGTTCCTACGAGCAGTACTTC. Encoded protein: CASSSSGSYEQYF.

The J gene is TRBJ1-1, the V gene TRBV19; TRBD1 is a possible D gene (5 bases). The length of the CDR3 is 14 residues. Germline assignment: CDR1 LNHDA and CDR2 SQIVND (reference sequence). Trimming stripped 3 bases from V and 1 base from J, with 9 bases between. The CDR3 DNA sequence: TGTGCCAGTAGTATGGACATACGGAACACTGAAGCTTTCTTT. It encodes CASSMDIRNTEAFF.

V is TRBV7-2 and J is TRBJ2-1; D remains ambiguous. Germline CDR1 reads SGHTA; CDR2 reads FQGNSA. Trimming stripped 0 bases from V and 8 bases from J, with 8 bases between. The CDR3 sequence is 13 residues long. CDR3 sequence reads: CASSLATPDEQFF. CDR3 DNA: TGTGCCAGCAGCTTAGCAACGCCGGATGAGCAGTTCTTC.

This clone was picked up one time. V usage is TRBV7-9 and J usage is TRBJ2-1; D may be TRBD2 (5 bases). Trimming took off 5 bases at V and 0 bases at J, with 17 bases between the two ends. Germline loops: CDR1 SEHNR, CDR2 FQNEAQ (reference sequence). This CDR3 has 17 residues. CDR3 residues: CASSPHSGLSSYNEQFF. In DNA form, the CDR3 reads TGTGCCAGCAGCCCTCACAGCGGCCTTAGCTCCTACAATGAGCAGTTCTTC.

The chain carries TRBV5-4 and TRBJ2-7, with TRBD2 identical over 12 bases. V gave up 4 bases and J gave up 4 bases; unmatched junction bases: 3. Germline V gives CDR1 SGHNT, CDR2 YYREEE (reference sequence). CDR3 length: 14 residues. The CDR3 DNA reads as TGTGCCAGCAGCCCAGGGACTAGCGGGTACGAGCAGTACTTC. This sequence encodes CASSPGTSGYEQYF.

The chain is built from TRBV6-6 and TRBJ1-4; D unclear. There are 14 residues in the CDR3. The germline V and J ends were trimmed by 5 bases and 8 bases, with 15 bases remaining between them. Germline CDR1 and CDR2: MNHNY and SVGAGI (reference sequence). The DNA of the CDR3 is TGTGCCAGCAGTGACATCGCGGGGTGGGAAAAACTGTTTTTT. Translation gives CASSDIAGWEKLFF.

With respect to this clone: The junction differs from germline at one of its ends, possibly a read error. The chain has TRBV7-7 and TRBJ2-6; tentatively, D is TRBD1 (7 bases). The length of the CDR3 is 18 residues. Germline CDR1 SSHAT, CDR2 FNYEAQ (reference sequence). The CDR3 is CASSPLPQGEAGANVLTF. The DNA of the CDR3 is TGTGCTAGCAGCCCCTTACCGCAGGGGGAGGCTGGGGCCAACGTCCTGACTTTC.

The V gene is TRBV4-1, the J gene TRBJ2-4, with D perhaps being TRBD1 or TRBD2 (5 bases each). Germline loops: CDR1 MGHRA, CDR2 YSYEKL. The CDR3 consists of 13 residues. Trimming cost V 4 bases and J 9 bases, with 13 bases left between them. CDR3 sequence reads: CASSPDPGGIQYF. CDR3 DNA: TGCGCCAGCAGCCCCGATCCTGGGGGCATTCAGTACTTC.

The rearrangement links TRBV2 to TRBJ2-2; the match to TRBD2 covers 9 bases. Per germline, CDR1 SNHLY and CDR2 FYNNEI. With 7 bases clipped from V and 7 bases from J, the junction kept 16 bases outside the gene matches. The CDR3 loop spans 17 amino acids. The DNA for the CDR3 is TGTGCCAGCAACACCCTAACGGCGGGAGGGCCAAGCGGGGAGCTGTTTTTT. Protein: CASNTLTAGGPSGELFF.

The genes are TRBV29-1 and TRBJ2-7; TRBD2 agrees at 7 bases. V lost 5 bases to trimming and J lost 5 bases; unmatched junction nucleotides: 3. Germline CDR1 and CDR2: SQVTM and ANQGSEA. This CDR3 has 11 amino acids. This CDR3 is CSVLSGDEQYF. The CDR3 region has the DNA TGCAGCGTTCTGAGCGGGGACGAGCAGTACTTC.